The 21 T cell receptor beta chains listed next were all sequenced from one sample in a study of shared clonotypes between healthy human individuals. This table comes from immunoSEQ multiplex PCR, and its TCRdb copy is limited to in-frame clones, with some not included. The sample holds about 2.3 million clones; 85% to 95% are singletons and the top ten take more than 0.35%. The source material was naive CD4+ T cells from PBMCs. Subset indicated: CD45RA+ positively selected. These receptors all stem from a man younger than 35 in good health. Some clones in this sample may be carry-over from other donors' samples.

J is TRBJ1-1 and V is TRBV7-2; 9 bases are a match to TRBD1. With 5 bases clipped from V and 5 bases from J, the junction kept 9 bases outside the gene matches. The CDR3 runs 15 residues. In germline, CDR1 is SGHTA, CDR2 FQGNSA. CDR3 DNA sequence: TGTGCCAGCAGCACCCAGGGACAGGGCCTGACTGAAGCTTTCTTT. Its translation: CASSTQGQGLTEAFF.

The chain employs TRBV7-4 and TRBJ2-3, with 7 nucleotides matching TRBD1. V was pared by 5 bases and J by 2 bases, with 19 bases of the junction left unmatched. The CDR3 is 19 residues long. Germline assignment: CDR1 SGHVT and CDR2 SQSDAQ. The CDR3 reads CASSPRIPVDRAITDTQYF. The CDR3 nucleotides read TGTGCCAGCAGCCCCCGAATCCCCGTCGACAGGGCCATCACAGATACGCAGTATTTT.

J is TRBJ1-4 and V is TRBV27, with 8 bases aligning to TRBD1. The CDR3 loop spans 16 amino acids. V lost 2 bases, J lost 10 bases, and 12 bases stayed unmatched. The germline gives CDR1 MNHEY, CDR2 SMNVEV (reference sequence). CDR3 loop: CASSLKAAGGSGKLFF. The CDR3 DNA reads TGTGCCAGCAGTTTAAAGGCGGCAGGGGGCTCCGGAAAACTGTTTTTT.

This chain links TRBV5-1 with TRBJ2-7, with 8 nucleotides matching TRBD1. The junction had 13 bases not matched to a gene; V was cut back by 4 bases and J by 4 bases. The CDR3 is 16 amino acids. Germline CDR1 and CDR2: SGHRS and YFSETQ. The CDR3 DNA is TGCGCCAGCAGCGCAGACAGGGGTGGAAGAGAGTACGAGCAGTACTTC. Its translation: CASSADRGGREYEQYF.

This clone was counted a single time. The sample contains more than one DNA sequence encoding this CDR3. V and J are TRBV28 and TRBJ1-2; 11 positions agree with TRBD1. The length of the CDR3 is 15 residues. Germline CDR1 reads MDHEN; CDR2 reads SYDVKM. V shed 2 bases, J shed 8 bases, and the junction held 7 bases outside the gene matches. The CDR3 reads CASSLPGQGARGYTF. The CDR3 DNA reads as TGTGCCAGCAGTTTACCCGGACAGGGGGCACGGGGCTACACCTTC.

The chain carries TRBV10-3 and TRBJ2-7, with D possibly called TRBD1 or TRBD2 (5 bases each). V lost 0 bases and J 2 bases, leaving 14 bases between the germline ends. Germline V gene sequence: CDR1 ENHRY, CDR2 SYGVKD. The CDR3 loop spans 16 amino acids. CDR3 loop: CAISESMGVGPYEQYF. In DNA, the CDR3 is TGTGCCATCAGTGAGTCTATGGGGGTGGGGCCCTACGAGCAGTACTTC.

The rearrangement links TRBV15 to TRBJ1-2; 7 bases fit TRBD1. After removal of 3 bases from V and 0 bases from J, the junction contained 4 bases not matched to a gene. Germline CDR1 is LNHNV and CDR2 is YYDKDF (reference sequence). This CDR3 contains 15 residues. Written as DNA, the CDR3 is TGTGCCACCAGCAGTATGACAGGGTCTAACTATGGCTACACCTTC. Translating it yields CATSSMTGSNYGYTF.

This clone was picked up a small number of times. The chain links TRBV18 to TRBJ1-1; D gene ambiguous. Per germline, CDR1 KGHSH and CDR2 LQKENI. The CDR3 is 14 residues long. Trimming left V 6 bases short and J 6 bases short, with 17 bases between. The CDR3 loop reads CASSRAGSLPEAFF. The CDR3 nucleotides read TGTGCCAGCTCTCGAGCGGGAAGTCTCCCTGAAGCTTTCTTT.

The J gene is TRBJ2-6, the V gene TRBV5-6; 7 bases match TRBD1. The V and J ends lost 4 bases and 4 bases, in that order; junction bases with no gene match: 5. CDR1 SGHDT and CDR2 YYEEEE come from the germline V gene. This CDR3 contains 15 residues. CDR3 sequence (DNA): TGTGCCAGCAGCCAAAGACAGGGAGGGGCCAACGTCCTGACTTTC. Residues: CASSQRQGGANVLTF.

As for this clone: The sample contains more than one DNA sequence encoding this CDR3. This chain uses TRBV18 with TRBJ2-2; tentatively, D is TRBD1 or TRBD2 (5 bases each). Germline CDR1 KGHSH, CDR2 LQKENI. The CDR3 totals 15 residues. V dropped 1 base and J dropped 1 base, with 7 bases sitting between them. CDR3 sequence reads: CASSPRDGNTGELFF. CDR3 nucleotides: TGTGCCAGCTCACCACGGGACGGGAACACCGGGGAGCTGTTTTTT.

As regards this clone: Other DNA sequences from this sample encode an identical CDR3 as well. This chain links TRBV7-9 with TRBJ2-5; D is ambiguous. CDR3 length: 11 amino acids. Germline lookup yields CDR1 SEHNR and CDR2 FQNEAQ (reference sequence). Trimming stripped 4 bases from V and 5 bases from J, with 5 bases between. The CDR3 sequence: CASSSRETQYF. DNA of the CDR3: TGTGCCAGCAGCTCGCGGGAGACCCAGTACTTC.

V usage is TRBV28 and J usage is TRBJ2-1; a possible D gene is TRBD2 (7 bases). The ends were cut back, 3 bases at V and 4 bases at J, with 13 bases in the middle. Looked up from germline, CDR1 is MDHEN and CDR2 is SYDVKM. CDR3 length equals 15 residues. The CDR3 loop reads CASSLGGPTYNEQFF. The CDR3 DNA sequence: TGTGCCAGCAGTTTGGGGGGGCCAACGTACAATGAGCAGTTCTTC.

The rearrangement links TRBV10-3 to TRBJ1-2; possibly TRBD1 for D (6 bases). This CDR3 is 12 amino acids long. Trimming shortened V by 10 bases and J by 4 bases, and 13 bases separated the two germline ends. CDR1 and CDR2 (germline): ENHRY, SYGVKD. DNA of the CDR3: TGTGCCACCCGTGGGGGCCTCTATGGCTACACCTTC. Its protein is CATRGGLYGYTF.

The rearrangement uses TRBV5-1 and TRBJ1-6; no firm D call. The germline V gene has CDR1 SGHRS and CDR2 YFSETQ. Trimming removed 1 base at V and 7 bases at J, with 15 bases between. This CDR3 is built from 16 residues. The CDR3 nucleotides are TGCGCCAGCAGCTTGAGGGTAGCGACGGACAATTCACCCCTCCACTTT. As protein: CASSLRVATDNSPLHF.

The chain uses TRBV2 and TRBJ1-5; D not resolved. V was trimmed by 4 bases and J by 3 bases, leaving 10 bases between them. The CDR3 length is 14 residues. CDR1 SNHLY and CDR2 FYNNEI come from the germline V gene. As DNA, the CDR3 is TGTGCCAGCAGTGGGGTGGGGATCAATCAGCCCCAGCATTTT. It encodes CASSGVGINQPQHF. The variable domain in full, completed from reference TRBV2 and TRBJ1-5, reads EPEVTQTPSHQVTQMGQEVILRCVPISNHLYFYWYRQILGQKVEFLVSFYNNEISEKSEIFDDQFSVERPDGSNFTLKIRSTKLEDSAMYFCASSGVGINQPQHFGDGTRLSIL.

The rearrangement uses TRBV4-1 and TRBJ1-1; 8 bases align to TRBD1. J gave up 2 bases and V 4 bases, and 12 bases lay outside the gene matches. Germline CDR1 is MGHRA and CDR2 is YSYEKL. The length of the CDR3 is 17 residues. The CDR3 is CASSPSRHRGDNTEAFF. In DNA form, the CDR3 reads TGCGCCAGCAGCCCCTCCCGGCACAGGGGGGATAACACTGAAGCTTTCTTT.

This clone showed up just once. The chain links TRBV5-1 to TRBJ2-6; possible D gene TRBD1, 6 bases. V shed 4 bases and J shed 2 bases, with 13 bases lying between them. The germline CDR1 and CDR2 sequences are SGHRS and YFSETQ. The CDR3 consists of 16 residues. CDR3 DNA: TGCGCCAGCAGCCCCGGACAGTTTCCTGGGGCCAACGTCCTGACTTTC. Encoded protein: CASSPGQFPGANVLTF.

The V call is TRBV5-1, the J call TRBJ1-1; 7 bases are a match to TRBD1. With V trimmed by 3 bases and J by 0 bases, 14 bases remained unmatched. The CDR3 has 18 amino acids. Germline V CDR1 and CDR2: SGHRS, YFSETQ. As DNA, the CDR3 is TGCGCCAGCAGCTCGAAAGGGTGGACAGGCGCCATGAACACTGAAGCTTTCTTT. Its protein product is CASSSKGWTGAMNTEAFF.

The rearrangement uses TRBV6-1 and TRBJ2-5; 9 bases are a match to TRBD2. The J segment lost 2 bases and the V segment lost 4 bases, leaving 8 bases of the junction unmatched. The CDR3 is 16 amino acids. Germline V gene lookup returns CDR1 MNHNS and CDR2 SASEGT. As DNA, the CDR3 is TGTGCCAGCAGTGTCGCGGGAGGGGGGATACAAGAGACCCAGTACTTC. It yields the protein CASSVAGGGIQETQYF.

The rearrangement links TRBV2 to TRBJ2-3; D tentatively reads TRBD1 or TRBD2 (5 bases each). The CDR3 covers 14 residues. With 8 bases removed from V and 4 bases from J, the gap between germline ends came to 16 bases. The germline gives CDR1 SNHLY, CDR2 FYNNEI. CDR3 region: CASPMGWGSDTQYF. The CDR3 bases are TGTGCCAGCCCGATGGGGTGGGGGTCAGATACGCAGTATTTT.

The gene calls are TRBV5-5 and TRBJ2-6; the match to TRBD2 covers 9 bases. This CDR3 has 16 residues. Trimming cost V 8 bases and J 0 bases; bases outside gene matches: 6. Germline values: CDR1 SGHKS, CDR2 YYEKEE (reference sequence). CDR3 residues: CASQTSGYSGANVLTF. CDR3 coding DNA: TGTGCCAGTCAGACTAGCGGTTACTCTGGGGCCAACGTCCTGACTTTC.